The clone carrying this T cell receptor (beta chain) was detected only a few times. Recovery meant two consecutive negative NP/OP PCR tests, professional clearance, or resolved symptoms. V shed 3 bases and J shed 4 bases, with 18 bases lying between them. In germline, CDR1 is KGHSH, CDR2 LQKENI. The CDR3 spans 16 residues. In the authors' workflow: Quantification of nucleated cells was approximated via reference gene primer amplification. TCRdb's copy holds only in-frame clones and misses some; the assay was immunoSEQ multiplex PCR. The V and J calls and clone size are taken from that table; D and trimming were inferred from the DNA. The sample records 200,000 or so clones, 84% being singletons. This sample is part of a study of blood T cell repertoires in COVID-19. On the study more broadly: Acute and convalescent COVID-19 samples came from the United States, Italy and Spain. PBMCs, B-cell-depleted T cells, or T cells provided the cDNA or gDNA that made up the material.

The material sequenced was PBMCs or T cells enriched from blood (not recorded which). V and J are TRBV18 and TRBJ1-1, with TRBD1 as a possible D gene (6 bases). The sequence was obtained from a man in his forties who had recovered from COVID-19. This CDR3 is CASSPIATGGITEAFF. In DNA, the CDR3 is TGTGCCAGCTCACCTATCGCGACAGGTGGGATCACTGAAGCTTTCTTT.